This T cell receptor (beta chain) was sequenced in a study of graft-versus-host responses after intestinal transplantation. Study details: Recipients had transplants, and these were multivisceral, liver-intestinal, or isolated intestinal. Among the recipients, all got anti-thymocyte globulin induction and then tacrolimus and steroids for around three years. Overall study results and limits: GvH clonotypes were identified within recipient marrow, with a subset emerging first in ileum or blood.

Comment on this clone: Antigen unknown.

Only in-frame clones appear in the TCRdb table, and some are missing; sequencing was by immunoSEQ multiplex PCR. The sample records 55,000 to 70,000 clones, approximately 89% being singletons. This clonotype originated in a human patient who received an intestinal transplant, so some T cells may come from the graft donor. Specimen: PBMCs, collected less than 130 days after intestinal transplantation.

CDR3 protein: CASSIYLRARTSGANVLTF. CDR3 DNA sequence: TGTGCCAGTAGTATTTATTTGAGAGCGAGAACCTCTGGGGCCAACGTCCTGACTTTC. The V call is TRBV19, the J call TRBJ2-6; D call uncertain. Trimming removed 3 bases from V and 0 bases from J, with 18 bases in between. The germline gives CDR1 LNHDA, CDR2 SQIVND (reference sequence). This CDR3 is built from 19 residues.